This paragraph covers one TCR beta chain sequence. The antigen remains unidentified. The data originate from a study of T-cell memory formation after mild COVID-19. About the study: In these data, TCR clusters were largely donor specific.

Trimming took off 6 bases at V and 4 bases at J, with 13 bases between the two ends. This CDR3 has 13 residues. With constant-segment primers, 5'RACE yielded cDNA libraries of TCR alpha and TCR beta that carried sample barcodes and UMIs. TCRdb processed the 5' RACE reads anew with MiXCR; each CDR3 protein has one entry. This sample has under 550,000 distinct CDR3 sequences; approximately 18% occur once, and the top ten carry around a fifth. Whole-study results and caveats: The CD4+ clones that contracted clustered mainly within CM and EM, and the CD8+ clones concentrated in EMRA. Some SARS-CoV-2-responding clones were already detected in memory before infection.

The sample comprised PBMCs or a T cell subset sorted from them (not recorded which). This clonotype was obtained from a man aged 18 to 30 who had mild COVID-19 (a few samples of this study predate the infection). Cell type and time point are not known. V is TRBV12-3 or TRBV12-4 and J is TRBJ2-7; D is undetermined. CDR3 sequence reads: CASSSPGGYEQYF. CDR3 DNA: TGTGCCAGCAGCTCACCTGGTGGGTACGAGCAGTACTTC.